These 22 T cell receptor beta chains were sequenced from one sample in a study of blood T cells in healthy people across ages. The use of a sample-barcoded 5' primer and a J-beta primer mix characterized a second PCR of roughly 7 to 11 cycles. TCRdb processed the 5' RACE reads anew with MiXCR; each CDR3 protein has one entry. The table shows more than 750,000 distinct CDR3 sequences, with 25% to 30% occurring only once. The sample was also reused in another study, on T cells of mothers and their children.

Sequenced sample: blood. These receptor sequences come from a woman in her thirties or forties in good health.

The gene calls are TRBV28 and TRBJ2-1, with D hard to call. Trimming pared 4 bases from V and 6 bases from J, leaving 13 bases between. The CDR3 runs to 14 residues. Germline V CDR1 and CDR2: MDHEN, SYDVKM. CDR3 coding DNA: TGTGCCAGCAGTTGGCCCCCTACGGTCAATGAGCAGTTCTTC. This sequence encodes CASSWPPTVNEQFF.

This clonotype was recorded a few times. The chain recombines TRBV2 with TRBJ2-7; 11 bases are shared with TRBD2. After removal of 5 bases from V and 2 bases from J, the junction contained 5 bases not matched to a gene. Germline CDR1 is SNHLY and CDR2 is FYNNEI. The CDR3 loop spans 15 amino acids. The CDR3 spells CASSQQLAGAYEQYF. CDR3 in DNA: TGTGCCAGCAGTCAACAACTAGCGGGGGCCTACGAGCAGTACTTC.

The chain joins TRBV7-8 to TRBJ2-7; no firm D call. Germline V lookup: CDR1 SGHVS, CDR2 FQNEAQ. The CDR3 runs 13 residues. V dropped 4 bases and J dropped 5 bases, with 12 bases sitting between them. The CDR3 is CASSSTVLHEQYF. Written as DNA, the CDR3 is TGTGCCAGCAGCTCCACGGTTCTTCACGAGCAGTACTTC.

At least ten counts were recorded for this clonotype. The rearrangement uses TRBV7-3 and TRBJ2-5; the match to TRBD2 covers 12 bases. V shed 2 bases and J 2 bases; nucleotides not matched to a gene: 3. The CDR3 is made up of 16 amino acids. Germline V gene lookup returns CDR1 SGHTA and CDR2 FQGTGA. CDR3 sequence: CASSLDGLAGQETQYF. CDR3 in DNA: TGTGCCAGCAGCTTAGACGGACTAGCGGGACAAGAGACCCAGTACTTC.

This clonotype has at least ten counts. J is TRBJ1-6 and V is TRBV30; maybe TRBD1 (6 bases). Trimming took 4 bases from V and 3 from J, leaving 16 bases between them. Germline V lookup: CDR1 GTSNPN, CDR2 SVGIG (reference sequence). The length of the CDR3 is 16 residues. The chain's CDR3 is CAWITGLPDYNSPLHF. The CDR3 nucleotides read TGTGCCTGGATTACAGGGTTACCGGACTATAATTCACCCCTCCACTTT.

J is TRBJ1-1 and V is TRBV12-3 or TRBV12-4, with TRBD1 matching 9 bases. The V segment lost 5 bases and the J segment 6 bases; nucleotides outside the gene matches: 7. The CDR3 has 14 residues. CDR3 in DNA: TGTGCCAGCAGTACCGGGACAGGGCTCTCTGAAGCTTTCTTT. Its translation is CASSTGTGLSEAFF.

This chain links TRBV19 with TRBJ2-5; maybe TRBD1 (6 bases). The V gene lost 3 bases and the J gene lost 5 bases, with 10 bases spanning the gap. The CDR3 consists of 13 residues. Germline V gene lookup returns CDR1 LNHDA and CDR2 SQIVND (reference sequence). DNA of the CDR3: TGTGCCAGTAGTATGGGGGCGGCCGAGACCCAGTACTTC. Translated: CASSMGAAETQYF.

There are many counts of this clonotype. This chain joins TRBV7-6 and TRBJ1-1; D ambiguous. Trimming stripped 0 bases from V and 1 base from J, with 9 bases between. The CDR3 is made up of 15 amino acids. The germline gives CDR1 SGHVS, CDR2 FNYEAQ. CDR3 nucleotides: TGTGCCAGCAGCTTAGCTGCAGCGGGGAACACTGAAGCTTTCTTT. Translating gives CASSLAAAGNTEAFF.

In the case of this clonotype: A junction end diverges from the germline sequence, so it may reflect a read error. The gene calls are TRBV20-1 and TRBJ2-5, with a weak D call TRBD1 (5 bases). The CDR3 covers 15 residues. Per germline, CDR1 DFQATT and CDR2 SNEGSKA (reference sequence). In DNA, the CDR3 is TGCAGTGCTAGGACCGGACAAGGCCGACAAGAGACCCTGGACTTC. It codes for CSARTGQGRQETLDF.

Comment on this clonotype: One junction end does not reproduce the germline sequence, and a read error may be involved. V is TRBV20-1 and J is TRBJ2-3; D gene ambiguous. This CDR3 has 13 amino acids. Germline CDR1 reads DFQATT; CDR2 reads SNEGSKA (reference sequence). In nucleotides, the CDR3 is TGCAGTGCTGTGCTCATTAGCACAGATACGCGGTATTTT. Encoded protein: CSAVLISTDTRYF.

The chain recombines TRBV5-6 with TRBJ2-5; 10 bases line up with TRBD1. The J call is in doubt because the DNA end fits TRBJ2-7 better. The CDR3 runs to 15 residues. CDR1 SGHDT and CDR2 YYEEEE come from the germline V gene. The CDR3 DNA sequence: TGTGCCAGCAGCTGGGACAGGGGTTATTGCTACGAGCAGTACTTC. As protein: CASSWDRGYCYEQYF.

This sequence joins TRBV20-1 and TRBJ2-7; perhaps D is TRBD1 or TRBD2 (7 bases each). Trimming pared 5 bases from V and 9 bases from J, leaving 20 bases between. Germline V CDR1 and CDR2: DFQATT, SNEGSKA (reference sequence). CDR3 length: 13 residues. CDR3: CSAGRGRDSGQYF. For the CDR3, the DNA is TGCAGTGCTGGGAGGGGGCGCGATAGCGGGCAGTACTTC.

This clonotype was observed a handful of times. The chain has TRBV7-2 and TRBJ1-2; D is undetermined. The CDR3 consists of 16 residues. The V end was cut by 6 bases, the J end by 0 bases, with 17 bases between. The germline V gene encodes CDR1 SGHTA and CDR2 FQGNSA. The CDR3 DNA sequence: TGTGCCAGCAGGGACTACTCTGCATCGTCTAACTATGGCTACACCTTC. It codes for CASRDYSASSNYGYTF.

This clonotype appeared many times. The gene calls are TRBV14 and TRBJ2-1; 8 bases align to TRBD2. The CDR3 sequence is 16 residues long. CDR1 and CDR2 (germline): SGHDN, FVKESK. V gave up 4 bases and J gave up 4 bases; unmatched junction bases: 9. As DNA, the CDR3 is TGTGCCAGCAGCCGGATGGGAGCTAGCGGGTACAATGAGCAGTTCTTC. This codes for CASSRMGASGYNEQFF. Full variable domain (rest looked up from reference TRBV14 and TRBJ2-1): EAGVTQFPSHSVIEKGQTVTLRCDPISGHDNLYWYRRVMGKEIKFLLHFVKESKQDESGMPNNRFLAERTGGTYSTLKVQPAELEDSGVYFCASSRMGASGYNEQFFGPGTRLTVL.

The chain has TRBV20-1 and TRBJ2-1; D may be TRBD2 (5 bases). The CDR3 runs 16 residues. Germline CDR1 reads DFQATT; CDR2 reads SNEGSKA (reference sequence). Trimming shortened V by 3 bases and J by 0 bases, and 15 bases separated the two germline ends. The CDR3 DNA follows: TGCAGTGCTAGGGAAGGATTTGGGAGCTCCTACAATGAGCAGTTCTTC. It specifies CSAREGFGSSYNEQFF.

In its sample, this clonotype was seen many times. This chain joins TRBV6-6 and TRBJ2-7, with 9 bases aligning to TRBD2. In germline, CDR1 is MNHNY, CDR2 SVGAGI (reference sequence). Trimming removed 0 bases from V and 0 bases from J; junction bases left unmatched: 12. The length of the CDR3 is 19 residues. The CDR3 is CASSYSIFPSGTSSYEQYF. The CDR3 region has the DNA TGTGCCAGCAGTTACTCGATTTTTCCTAGCGGGACGAGCTCCTACGAGCAGTACTTC.

About this clonotype itself: The germline gene is not matched at one end of the junction; a read error may be the cause. The V and J genes are TRBV12-3 or TRBV12-4 and TRBJ1-3; D is uncertain. The CDR3 sequence is 15 residues long. This CDR3 reads CASSFYASSGNTTYF. CDR3 DNA: TGTGCCAGCAGTTTCTACGCATCCTCTGGAAACACCACATATTTT.

This clonotype was seen more than once but under ten times. This chain uses TRBV12-3 or TRBV12-4 with TRBJ2-3; tentatively, D is TRBD2 (5 bases). The V end lost 2 bases, the J end lost 8 bases, and 8 bases lay between the germline ends. The CDR3 spans 12 residues. The CDR3 protein is CASSLLAGTQYF. CDR3 DNA: TGTGCCAGCAGTTTACTAGCCGGTACGCAGTATTTT.

J is TRBJ2-1 and V is TRBV5-1; TRBD2 is a possible D gene (5 bases). V was trimmed by 0 bases and J by 9 bases, leaving 13 bases between them. The CDR3 is 14 residues long. Germline V gene lookup returns CDR1 SGHRS and CDR2 YFSETQ. The CDR3: CASSLALTEGEQFF. CDR3 DNA: TGCGCCAGCAGCTTGGCCCTTACAGAGGGTGAGCAGTTCTTC.

Points on this clonotype: A read error may be the cause here, since a much bigger clone is one base away. The chain employs TRBV20-1 and TRBJ2-5; 11 bases are a match to TRBD2. Germline V lookup: CDR1 DFQATT, CDR2 SNEGSKA (reference sequence). With 1 base clipped from V and 0 bases from J, the junction kept 7 bases outside the gene matches. CDR3 length: 17 amino acids. The CDR3 loop reads CSARASLAGGHQETQYF. Here the CDR3 DNA reads TGCAGTGCTAGAGCCTCGCTAGCGGGGGGACACCAAGAGACCCAGTACTTC.

Only one count was recorded for this clonotype. The chain joins TRBV5-1 to TRBJ1-4; 8 nucleotides agree with TRBD1. Trimming cost V 4 bases and J 7 bases; bases outside gene matches: 9. Germline CDR1 reads SGHRS; CDR2 reads YFSETQ. This CDR3 comprises 15 residues. CDR3 sequence reads: CASSQTGGFLEKLFF. In DNA form, the CDR3 reads TGCGCCAGCAGCCAAACAGGGGGGTTCCTTGAAAAACTGTTTTTT.

Ten or more counts support this clonotype. This chain joins TRBV4-1 and TRBJ1-2, with TRBD1 matching over 7 bases. CDR3 length equals 15 residues. The J segment lost 2 bases and the V segment lost 1 base, leaving 4 bases of the junction unmatched. CDR1 is MGHRA, CDR2 YSYEKL, per germline. The CDR3 DNA reads TGCGCCAGCAGCCAAGGGACAGGCGAAAACTATGGCTACACCTTC. Its protein product is CASSQGTGENYGYTF.